The 15 T cell receptor beta chains below were found in one sample sequenced in a study of metastatic and nonmetastatic thyroid tumors. TCRdb reassembled clones from the PCR reads with MiXCR. Altogether approximately 70,000 clones are present, just over 4% being singletons, with the ten largest covering approximately 20%. All patients were untreated before thyroid surgery. The source material was blood. The receptors derive from a female donor with papillary thyroid cancer or a benign thyroid nodule (not recorded which). Some clones in this sample may be carry-over from other donors' samples.

This clone showed up many times. This chain joins TRBV7-3 and TRBJ2-5; D ambiguous. The CDR3 is made up of 13 amino acids. Trimming took 1 base from V and 2 from J, leaving 5 bases between them. Germline CDR1 and CDR2: SGHTA and FQGTGA. The CDR3 bases are TGTGCCAGCAGCTTAAATCGGCAAGAGACCCAGTACTTC. Protein product: CASSLNRQETQYF. The whole variable domain, remainder taken from reference TRBV7-3 and TRBJ2-5, is GAGVSQTPSNKVTEKGKYVELRCDPISGHTALYWYRQSLGQGPEFLIYFQGTGAADDSGLPNDRFFAVRPEGSVSTLKIQRTERGDSAVYLCASSLNRQETQYFGPGTRLLVL.

This clone was detected ten times or more. CDR3 region: CASSLDGRVGEQYF. The DNA for the CDR3 is TGTGCCAGCAGCTTGGACGGGAGGGTGGGTGAGCAGTACTTC. The chain employs TRBV5-6 and TRBJ2-7; 8 bases line up with TRBD2. The CDR3 has 14 amino acids. The junction had 6 bases not matched to a gene; V was cut back by 0 bases and J by 7 bases. Germline V gene data show CDR1 as SGHDT and CDR2 as YYEEEE.

V gene TRBV27 combines with J gene TRBJ2-1, with 11 bases fitting TRBD2. Trimming cost V 0 bases and J 15 bases; bases outside gene matches: 16. The CDR3 contains 17 residues. CDR1 and CDR2 (germline): MNHEY, SMNVEV (reference sequence). CDR3 residues: CASSLSGGRLAGSRPFF. The CDR3 DNA sequence: TGTGCCAGCAGTTTATCGGGGGGGCGACTAGCGGGAAGTCGTCCGTTCTTC.

This clone was counted many times. The chain has TRBV20-1 and TRBJ1-1; TRBD1 might be the D (5 bases). V lost 4 bases and J 3 bases, leaving 15 bases between the germline ends. The CDR3 is 14 residues long. CDR1 and CDR2 from the germline V gene are DFQATT and SNEGSKA (reference sequence). CDR3 loop: CSANQQGRYTEAFF. The CDR3 DNA sequence: TGCAGTGCTAATCAGCAGGGTCGGTACACTGAAGCTTTCTTT.

This clone appeared many times. The chain employs TRBV9 and TRBJ2-2; D call uncertain. The germline gives CDR1 SGDLS, CDR2 YYNGEE. Trimming removed 2 bases at V and 3 bases at J, with 2 bases between. The CDR3 extends over 12 amino acids. The CDR3: CASSVYTGELFF. The CDR3 DNA reads as TGTGCCAGCAGCGTCTACACCGGGGAGCTGTTTTTT. Looking up the rest from reference TRBV9 and TRBJ2-2 gives the full variable domain: DSGVTQTPKHLITATGQRVTLRCSPRSGDLSVYWYQQSLDQGLQFLIQYYNGEERAKGNILERFSAQQFPDLHSELNLSSLELGDSALYFCASSVYTGELFFGEGSRLTVL.

With respect to this clone: With a much larger clone just one base away, this may be a read error. Without the conserved terminal phenylalanine or tryptophan, this CDR3 likely stems from a read error. The rearrangement links TRBV6-5 to TRBJ1-1; a possible D gene is TRBD1 (5 bases). Trimming left V 2 bases short and J 7 bases short, with 17 bases between. Per germline, CDR1 MNHEY and CDR2 SVGAGI. This CDR3 has 15 amino acids. The CDR3 sequence: CASSYGTWTGREAFL. The CDR3 DNA is TGTGCCAGCAGTTACGGTACCTGGACGGGACGTGAAGCTTTCCTT.

The table lists this clone with a few counts. A much larger clone differs from this one at a single base, so this may be a read error. V is TRBV12-3 or TRBV12-4 and J is TRBJ2-4; 8 bases map to TRBD1. This CDR3 is 11 amino acids long. The CDR3 loop is CASSNRTGWVF. Here the CDR3 DNA reads TGTGCCAGCAGCAACCGGACAGGGTGGGTCTTC.

This clone has just a few counts. At one end, the junction sequence differs from germline, possibly due to a read error. The chain recombines TRBV27 with TRBJ1-2, with no clear D. The CDR3 is 14 residues long. The germline V gene encodes CDR1 MNHEY and CDR2 SMNVEV (reference sequence). The CDR3 protein is CASRPCGLGYGHTF. The DNA of the CDR3 is TGTGCCAGCAGACCATGTGGTTTGGGCTATGGCCACACCTTC.

This clone was detected ten times or more. At the DNA level, this CDR3 is encoded by other sequences in the same sample as well. The gene calls are TRBV15 and TRBJ2-1; D uncertain. This CDR3 contains 13 residues. Germline lookup yields CDR1 LNHNV and CDR2 YYDKDF (reference sequence). Trimming removed 1 base at V and 10 bases at J, with 11 bases between. CDR3 nucleotides: TGTGCCACCAGCAGAGCCACATCGAGCGAGCAGTTCTTC. Translating it yields CATSRATSSEQFF.

This clone was found many times. The chain uses TRBV20-1 and TRBJ1-2, with TRBD1 identical over 9 bases. The V gene end was trimmed by 3 bases and the J gene end by 4 bases; junction bases not matched to a gene: 6. The CDR3 contains 14 residues. Germline loops: CDR1 DFQATT, CDR2 SNEGSKA (reference sequence). The CDR3 is CSARGQGGGYGYTF. The DNA for the CDR3 is TGCAGTGCTAGGGGACAGGGAGGGGGCTATGGCTACACCTTC.

This clone was seen many times. This chain joins TRBV5-1 and TRBJ2-6; 9 bases line up with TRBD1. Germline V CDR1 and CDR2: SGHRS, YFSETQ. The V segment lost 5 bases and the J segment 0 bases; nucleotides outside the gene matches: 9. The CDR3 sequence is 18 residues long. The CDR3 here is CASSSDRGVSSGANVLTF. The CDR3 coding sequence is TGCGCCAGCAGTTCGGACAGGGGCGTGAGCTCTGGGGCCAACGTCCTGACTTTC.

This clone was seen repeatedly, ten times or more. This rearrangement joins TRBV7-8 to TRBJ2-5, with a weak D call TRBD1 (6 bases). Germline CDR1 SGHVS, CDR2 FQNEAQ. The CDR3 runs to 18 residues. V was clipped by 5 bases and J by 5 bases, with 27 bases between them. In DNA form, the CDR3 reads TGTGCCAGCAGCCGTAGCACACCAACAGGGTTCGCCTTGGAGACCCAGTACTTC. This codes for CASSRSTPTGFALETQYF.

This clone was recorded many times. The genes are TRBV24-1 and TRBJ2-1; 10 bases line up with TRBD1. The CDR3 consists of 17 residues. Trimming took 4 bases from V and 4 from J; bases not matched to a gene: 9. The germline V gene encodes CDR1 KGHDR and CDR2 SFDVKD. This CDR3 reads CATSEARTGGGYNEQFF. The CDR3 region has the DNA TGTGCCACCAGTGAAGCCAGGACAGGGGGTGGGTACAATGAGCAGTTCTTC.

This chain connects TRBV7-3 to TRBJ1-1; D unclear. The length of the CDR3 is 14 residues. V lost 7 bases to trimming and J lost 4 bases, with 16 bases between them. Germline CDR1 is SGHTA and CDR2 is FQGTGA. Written as DNA, the CDR3 is TGTGCCAGCAACCTAGAGGCCCGCAGCACTGAAGCTTTCTTT. Translated: CASNLEARSTEAFF.

This clone was seen repeatedly, ten times or more. This specimen includes other DNA sequences encoding the same CDR3. The chain employs TRBV18 and TRBJ1-2; TRBD1 matches at 7 bases. V lost 3 bases, J lost 7 bases, and 5 bases stayed unmatched. Germline V lookup: CDR1 KGHSH, CDR2 LQKENI. This CDR3 comprises 13 residues. This chain's CDR3 is CASSPDRLSGYTF. DNA for the CDR3: TGTGCCAGCTCACCGGACAGGCTGAGTGGCTACACCTTC.